Following are 30 T cell receptor beta chains from one sample sequenced in a study of OX40 agonist ivuxolimab in advanced cancers. Using immunoSEQ multiplex PCR, the repertoire was profiled, and TCRdb retains in-frame clones only, with some absent. The table lists roughly 54,000 clones, 84% of them singletons. This sample comprised CD4+ or CD8+ T cells sorted from blood, obtained in a trial of the OX40 agonist ivuxolimab. The source is an adult with an advanced solid tumor such as melanoma, head and neck, liver or kidney cancer.

The rearrangement links TRBV4-3 to TRBJ1-5; 9 bases align to TRBD1. This CDR3 spans 15 amino acids. Germline values: CDR1 LGHNA, CDR2 YSLEER. Trimming cost V 4 bases and J 6 bases; bases outside gene matches: 7. CDR3: CASSLNRGHGQPQHF. Here the CDR3 DNA reads TGCGCCAGCAGCCTGAACAGGGGGCACGGTCAGCCCCAGCATTTT.

This clone was recorded once. The chain joins TRBV19 to TRBJ2-7, with 10 bases lining up with TRBD2. Trimming at V came to 5 bases and at J to 0 bases, leaving 10 bases not matched to a gene. The CDR3 covers 17 residues. Germline V gene sequence: CDR1 LNHDA, CDR2 SQIVND (reference sequence). The CDR3 loop reads CASSVSWTSGFSYEQYF. DNA of the CDR3: TGTGCCAGTAGTGTTTCCTGGACTAGCGGTTTCTCCTACGAGCAGTACTTC.

The chain carries TRBV2 and TRBJ2-7; D may be TRBD1 (5 bases). V was trimmed by 4 bases and J by 0 bases, leaving 7 bases between them. CDR3 size: 13 residues. Germline assignment: CDR1 SNHLY and CDR2 FYNNEI. CDR3 DNA: TGTGCCAGCAGTGTTGACAGCTCCTACGAGCAGTACTTC. This sequence encodes CASSVDSSYEQYF.

The chain uses TRBV28 and TRBJ1-2, with a possible D match to TRBD1 (5 bases). The V and J ends lost 3 bases and 6 bases respectively, with 11 bases between them. This CDR3 spans 13 amino acids. CDR1 is MDHEN, CDR2 SYDVKM, per germline. The CDR3 is CASSLGPRDGYTF. In DNA, the CDR3 is TGTGCCAGCAGTTTGGGACCAAGAGATGGCTACACCTTC.

The rearrangement links TRBV11-2 to TRBJ2-7, with D possibly called TRBD1 or TRBD2 (5 bases each). V was trimmed by 0 bases and J by 3 bases, leaving 12 bases between them. CDR3 size: 15 residues. CDR1 and CDR2 (germline): SGHAT, FQNNGV. CDR3 nucleotides: TGTGCCAGCAGCTTAGATACGGGACCGAACTACGAGCAGTACTTC. It translates to CASSLDTGPNYEQYF.

This chain links TRBV7-9 with TRBJ2-1; the D is unclear. The CDR3 sequence is 12 residues long. Trimming cost V 1 base and J 7 bases, with 5 bases left between them. CDR1 SEHNR and CDR2 FQNEAQ come from the germline V gene (reference sequence). DNA for the CDR3: TGTGCCAGCAGCTTAGACGGGAATGAGCAGTTCTTC. It yields the protein CASSLDGNEQFF.

The chain recombines TRBV10-2 with TRBJ1-6; D remains ambiguous. The CDR3 has 14 residues. Trimming stripped 6 bases from V and 8 bases from J, with 14 bases between. The germline CDR1 and CDR2 sequences are WSHSY and SAAADI. CDR3 region: CASRARPVDSPLHF. In DNA form, the CDR3 reads TGCGCCAGCAGAGCCAGACCCGTTGATTCACCCCTCCACTTT.

The genes are TRBV21-1 and TRBJ2-1; TRBD2, the table's D call, was not compared with the DNA. TRBV21-1 has pseudogene status. There are 16 residues in the CDR3. CDR3 amino acids: CASSKEKLHLCDEQFF. CDR3 sequence (DNA): TGTGCCAGCAGCAAAGAAAAGTTGCACCTCTGCGATGAGCAGTTCTTC.

This chain connects TRBV11-2 to TRBJ2-7; D remains ambiguous. V gave up 5 bases and J gave up 2 bases, with 13 bases separating them. The CDR3 has 14 residues. From germline, CDR1 is SGHAT and CDR2 FQNNGV. The CDR3 region is CASSPGWVAYEQYF. The CDR3 bases are TGTGCCAGCAGCCCTGGGTGGGTGGCCTACGAGCAGTACTTC. Full variable domain (missing parts from reference TRBV11-2 and TRBJ2-7): EAGVAQSPRYKIIEKRQSVAFWCNPISGHATLYWYQQILGQGPKLLIQFQNNGVVDDSQLPKDRFSAERLKGVDSTLKIQPAKLEDSAVYLCASSPGWVAYEQYFGPGTRLTVT.

The chain couples TRBV27 to TRBJ2-7, with 7 nucleotides matching TRBD1. V lost 9 bases and J lost 0; bases outside the gene matches: 5. This CDR3 contains 13 residues. CDR1 is MNHEY and CDR2 is SMNVEV in the germline V gene (reference sequence). The DNA of the CDR3 is TGTGCCAGTCGGGACAGAGTCTCCTACGAGCAGTACTTC. Translated: CASRDRVSYEQYF.

This clone has just a few counts. V is TRBV5-1 and J is TRBJ2-2; tentative D call: TRBD2 (5 bases). The germline gives CDR1 SGHRS, CDR2 YFSETQ. The V end was cut by 4 bases, the J end by 9 bases, with 16 bases between. There are 14 residues in the CDR3. CDR3 amino acids: CASSPGLTARELFF. The CDR3 bases are TGCGCCAGCAGCCCCGGACTGACGGCTCGGGAGCTGTTTTTT. The whole variable domain, remainder taken from reference TRBV5-1 and TRBJ2-2, is KAGVTQTPRYLIKTRGQQVTLSCSPISGHRSVSWYQQTPGQGLQFLFEYFSETQRNKGNFPGRFSGRQFSNSRSEMNVSTLELGDSALYLCASSPGLTARELFFGEGSRLTVL.

This clone has a single count. J is TRBJ2-1 and V is TRBV4-3, with D possibly TRBD2 on 6 matching bases. CDR1 and CDR2 from the germline V gene are LGHNA and YSLEER. This CDR3 is 18 amino acids long. V dropped 0 bases and J dropped 0 bases, with 15 bases sitting between them. CDR3 amino acids: CASSQDWGRGLSYNEQFF. The CDR3 nucleotides read TGCGCCAGCAGCCAAGATTGGGGTCGGGGACTCTCCTACAATGAGCAGTTCTTC.

This clone appeared once. V usage is TRBV27 and J usage is TRBJ1-5; D possibly corresponds to TRBD1 (5 bases). Between the trimmed V and J ends, which lost 5 bases and 4 bases, there was a span of 12 bases. From germline, CDR1 is MNHEY and CDR2 SMNVEV (reference sequence). The CDR3 loop spans 14 amino acids. CDR3 amino acids: CASSMTGVNQPQHF. The CDR3 DNA reads TGTGCCAGCAGTATGACGGGGGTTAATCAGCCCCAGCATTTT.

The chain recombines TRBV29-1 with TRBJ2-3; 8 bases are a match to TRBD1. This CDR3 has 15 amino acids. CDR1 SQVTM and CDR2 ANQGSEA come from the germline V gene. V lost 7 bases and J lost 6; bases outside the gene matches: 15. The CDR3 DNA reads TGCAGCGCCGTGCCGCGTGAGGGACAGGAGGATACGCAGTATTTT. Translation: CSAVPREGQEDTQYF.

The chain links TRBV30 to TRBJ1-5; D is perhaps TRBD1 (5 bases). Germline-derived CDR1 and CDR2 are GTSNPN and SVGIG (reference sequence). Deletions cut 2 bases from V and 3 bases from J, with 14 bases between. The CDR3 contains 15 residues. The CDR3 reads CAWSKGAGNNQPQHF. CDR3 coding DNA: TGTGCCTGGAGTAAAGGGGCAGGGAACAATCAGCCCCAGCATTTT.

This chain uses TRBV6-6 with TRBJ2-7; D unclear. This CDR3 comprises 13 residues. V gave up 5 bases and J gave up 2 bases, with 10 bases separating them. Germline CDR1 reads MNHNY; CDR2 reads SVGAGI (reference sequence). For the CDR3, the DNA is TGTGCCAGCAGTCCCCGCTTGCCCTACGAGCAGTACTTC. Translating it yields CASSPRLPYEQYF.

The gene calls are TRBV11-2 and TRBJ2-5, with 16 bases aligning to TRBD2. The ends lost 3 bases at V and 4 bases at J; junction bases unmatched: 8. The CDR3 consists of 18 residues. The germline V gene encodes CDR1 SGHAT and CDR2 FQNNGV. CDR3 sequence (DNA): TGTGCCAGCAGCTTCGCCCAGGGACTAGCGGGAGGGGCAGAGACCCAGTACTTC. Amino acids: CASSFAQGLAGGAETQYF.

This rearrangement joins TRBV10-1 to TRBJ2-2; D not certain. Trimming pared 3 bases from V and 6 bases from J, leaving 14 bases between. Looked up from germline, CDR1 is WNHNN and CDR2 is SYGVQD (reference sequence). The CDR3 covers 15 residues. CDR3 residues: CASSDFLVSAGELFF. CDR3 DNA: TGCGCCAGCAGTGATTTTTTGGTTTCGGCCGGGGAGCTGTTTTTT.

The rearrangement uses TRBV6-4 and TRBJ2-3, with D possibly TRBD1 on 5 matching bases. Germline V gene sequence: CDR1 MRHNA, CDR2 SNTAGT. The V gene lost 7 bases and the J gene lost 2 bases, with 13 bases spanning the gap. The CDR3 extends over 14 amino acids. This CDR3 reads CASTLDSHTDTQYF. The CDR3 region has the DNA TGTGCCAGCACCTTAGACAGCCACACAGATACGCAGTATTTT.

In this sample, this clone turned up once. The genes are TRBV7-2 and TRBJ2-1; D may be TRBD1 or TRBD2 (6 bases each). Per germline, CDR1 SGHTA and CDR2 FQGNSA. With 8 bases removed from V and 0 bases from J, the gap between germline ends came to 11 bases. The CDR3 runs 14 residues. Here the CDR3 DNA reads TGTGCCAGCCGCAAGGGGGGCTCCTACAATGAGCAGTTCTTC. It yields the protein CASRKGGSYNEQFF.

The chain employs TRBV6-5 and TRBJ2-7, with 11 bases identical to TRBD2. The V gene's germline CDR1 is MNHEY and CDR2 SVGAGI. CDR3 size: 14 residues. V lost 5 bases, J lost 3 bases, and 3 bases stayed unmatched. CDR3 sequence: CASSPLAGGYEQYF. The CDR3 region has the DNA TGTGCCAGCAGTCCTCTAGCGGGAGGCTACGAGCAGTACTTC.

The rearrangement joins TRBV19 to TRBJ2-7; TRBD1 matches at 7 bases. V lost 1 base to trimming and J lost 2 bases; unmatched junction nucleotides: 8. CDR3 length: 16 amino acids. Germline values: CDR1 LNHDA, CDR2 SQIVND (reference sequence). In DNA form, the CDR3 reads TGTGCCAGTAGTATAGCGTCAACAGGGGAGCCCTACGAGCAGTACTTC. It specifies CASSIASTGEPYEQYF.

This chain uses TRBV4-3 with TRBJ1-1, with D uncertain. Between the trimmed V and J ends, which lost 0 bases and 1 base, there was a span of 12 bases. The germline CDR1 and CDR2 sequences are LGHNA and YSLEER. This CDR3 has 16 residues. The DNA for the CDR3 is TGCGCCAGCAGCCAAGATCTAACCCTAGGGAACACTGAAGCTTTCTTT. It is translated as CASSQDLTLGNTEAFF.

This clone was detected only a few times. The V gene is TRBV5-1, the J gene TRBJ1-1; 9 positions agree with TRBD1. After removal of 0 bases from V and 4 bases from J, the junction contained 10 bases not matched to a gene. The CDR3 contains 17 residues. Looked up from germline, CDR1 is SGHRS and CDR2 is YFSETQ. CDR3 sequence (DNA): TGCGCCAGCAGCTTGGGGGACAGGGTCAGCGTTGGCACTGAAGCTTTCTTT. Translating it yields CASSLGDRVSVGTEAFF.

V and J are TRBV4-1 and TRBJ1-3; the D is unclear. This CDR3 is built from 16 residues. V was pared by 0 bases and J by 3 bases, with 12 bases between. Germline CDR1 reads MGHRA; CDR2 reads YSYEKL. Here the CDR3 DNA reads TGCGCCAGCAGCCAAGATGACGGCGACCTTGGAAACACCATATATTTT. Translating gives CASSQDDGDLGNTIYF.

This clone was detected a few times. V is TRBV27 and J is TRBJ2-1; a possible D gene is TRBD2 (5 bases). The V and J ends lost 5 bases and 4 bases respectively, with 12 bases between them. Germline CDR1 MNHEY, CDR2 SMNVEV (reference sequence). The CDR3 is made up of 14 amino acids. CDR3 protein: CASSVRRGYNEQFF. In DNA, the CDR3 is TGTGCCAGCAGTGTCCGACGCGGGTACAATGAGCAGTTCTTC.

The rearrangement links TRBV5-1 to TRBJ2-5; D gene uncertain. This CDR3 contains 11 residues. Germline CDR1 reads SGHRS; CDR2 reads YFSETQ. V was cut by 1 base and J by 4 bases, with 2 bases left in between. CDR3 coding DNA: TGCGCCAGCAGCTTGCTAGAGACCCAGTACTTC. This codes for CASSLLETQYF.

The chain uses TRBV2 and TRBJ1-1, with 7 bases matching TRBD1. The CDR3 totals 14 residues. With 6 bases clipped from V and 0 bases from J, the junction kept 4 bases outside the gene matches. Germline V gene sequence: CDR1 SNHLY, CDR2 FYNNEI. CDR3 sequence reads: CASSLTGMNTEAFF. The CDR3 nucleotides are TGTGCCAGCAGCCTGACAGGGATGAACACTGAAGCTTTCTTT. The whole variable domain, filled in from reference TRBV2 and TRBJ1-1, reads EPEVTQTPSHQVTQMGQEVILRCVPISNHLYFYWYRQILGQKVEFLVSFYNNEISEKSEIFDDQFSVERPDGSNFTLKIRSTKLEDSAMYFCASSLTGMNTEAFFGQGTRLTVV.

This sequence joins TRBV9 and TRBJ2-1; D is undetermined. Trimming removed 10 bases from V and 5 bases from J, with 16 bases in between. Per the germline V gene, CDR1 is SGDLS and CDR2 is YYNGEE. The CDR3 length is 13 residues. DNA for the CDR3: TGTGCCTCGGCGAATGAGGTTCACAATGAGCAGTTCTTC. It is translated as CASANEVHNEQFF.

The chain recombines TRBV28 with TRBJ1-2; D is unresolved. This CDR3 comprises 11 residues. The V and J ends lost 1 base and 13 bases respectively, with 10 bases between them. Germline loops: CDR1 MDHEN, CDR2 SYDVKM. The CDR3 nucleotides read TGTGCCAGCAGTTTATATGGGAGTGGCACCTTC. The encoded protein is CASSLYGSGTF.